Here is one TCR beta chain with its context. The target of this receptor is not known. Base qualities are not provided; no much larger clone lies one nucleotide away. The time point label on this specimen signifies: after neoadjuvant nivolumab, at surgical resection. Patients were newly diagnosed with stage II-IVA oral cavity squamous cell carcinoma and had received no prior systemic or radiation treatment. The cohort was composed of patients with HPV-negative, locally advanced oral cavity squamous cell carcinoma. No culture maintenance or expansion was done, as the peripheral blood mononuclear cells went straight to analysis. Samples came from a longitudinal correlative study of a single-arm phase II trial of neoadjuvant nivolumab in oral cavity squamous cell carcinoma. Subject-matched pre- and post-treatment PBMCs and tumors from three responders and three non-responders were subjected to genomic DNA-based TCRbeta sequencing. Peripheral blood mononuclear cells were collected once before nivolumab treatment and again after treatment, at the time of surgery. The Maxwell RSC DNA from Cells kit was used to isolate genomic DNA from PBMCs.

V lost 3 bases and J lost 4 bases; the stretch between them is 12 bases long. Based on the germline V gene (reference sequence), the CDR1 and CDR2 sequences are LNHDA and SQIVND. The CDR3, cysteine through phenylalanine, is 14 amino acids long. The sequence is cut down to CDR3 DNA, 42 bases in frame from base 1. For deep sequencing, PBMC libraries mostly used 400 to 500 ng of input genomic DNA, with six replicates for each sample. Following the manufacturer's instructions, the team built TCRbeta libraries using the immunoSEQ hsTCRbeta kit. An Illumina NovaSeq 6000 S4 flow cell was used to sequence the final libraries, which had first been combined to 3 nM. Processing in the source paper ran as follows. The immunoSEQ Analyzer was used for raw data preprocessing and quality control. The analysis was limited to productive rearrangements, and each clonotype was defined by a unique CDR3 amino acid sequence. Using the R package tcR, the researchers computed the Gini-Simpson index as their estimate of repertoire clonality. Student's t test was used to compare Gini indices, while Pearson correlation assessed associations with tumor size change. TCRdb obtained this table from immuneACCESS and retained in-frame rearrangements with V and J assigned. These tables miss some clones; where compared with another copy, unresolved V genes account for less than half of the shortfall, and the remainder is unexplained. V and J calls plus clone size are reproduced from that table; the DNA served to infer D and trimming. The sample table shows approximately 13,000 clones, and roughly three quarters are seen once. The top ten hold around 2.4% of the sample.

This entry comes from a study of neoadjuvant anti-PD-1 for oral cavity cancer (TCRdb year 2021). General notes on the study: Three to four biweekly doses of nivolumab at 3 mg/kg were mostly administered to patients before curative-intent surgical resection. Patients who did not progress were given a fourth nivolumab dose at about day 43 and had definitive surgical resection on days 50-56. Under RECIST 1.1, patients with complete response, partial response or stable disease were classed as responders, and patients with progression were classed as non-responders. There were more than 10 patients in the parent correlative cohort, and the response rate was around 30%.

Overall study outcomes, separate from this receptor: Higher pretreatment blood TCRbeta clonality and lower post-treatment tumor TCRbeta clonality were correlated with higher pretreatment blood Treg/Th17 ratios. After neoadjuvant nivolumab, non-responders showed significantly higher T cell clonality (Gini index) in PBMCs than responders did. Only three patients per response group were included in the TCR analyses, and the authors called for validation in larger cohorts.

The TCR originated in a person between 40 and 79 years old with oral cavity squamous cell carcinoma. The starting material was PBMCs, obtained after nivolumab (anti-PD-1) treatment. The rearrangement combines TRBV19 with TRBJ1-1; matching of 6 bases hints at TRBD1 as the D gene. The nucleotide sequence reads as follows: TGTGCCAGTAGTATTCAGGGGAGGGGCACTGAAGCTTTCTTT. It translates to CASSIQGRGTEAFF.